The clone carrying this T cell receptor beta chain was observed at least ten times. Its antigen is not known. The sample comes from a study of T-cell reconstitution after alpha-beta-depleted transplantation in children. Overall study findings and caveats: Hyperexpanded clones declined; after one year, newly produced T cells mostly supplied diversity. After transplant, high TCRbeta diversity at day 60 in some patients arose from surviving recipient T cells and thymic progenitors. Two months or so post-transplant, alpha-beta T cells reportedly derived from several hundred expanded graft clones.

Using unique molecular identifiers, the investigators prepared the TCRbeta library. TCRdb reanalysed the PCR reads using MiXCR and keeps one entry per CDR3 protein. The table has more than 120,000 distinct CDR3 sequences, about 9% seen once. This TCR derives from a female patient aged 2-9 years who had a stem cell transplant for congenital amegakaryocytic thrombocytopenia, so the T cells may come from the graft donor. The specimen was PBMCs, mostly from graft donor cells, collected 180 days after TCRalphabeta/CD19-depleted stem cell transplant.

DNA for the CDR3: TGCGCCAGCGGGGCGATGGGCACAGATACGCAGTATTTT. Amino acids: CASGAMGTDTQYF. The chain combines TRBV10-2 with TRBJ2-3; a weak D match, TRBD1 (5 bases). The germline CDR1 and CDR2 sequences are WSHSY and SAAADI. This CDR3 region has 13 residues. V dropped 8 bases and J dropped 1 base, with 10 bases sitting between them.